Detailed here is one T cell receptor beta chain. There were some 200,000 CFSE-labeled responder cells plated together with some 200,000 irradiated, violet-dye-labeled stimulator cells. Proliferating CFSE-low CD3+CD4+ and CD3+CD8+ responders were sorted post-reaction. Per the germline V gene, CDR1 is SGHTA and CDR2 is FQGTGA. Between the trimmed V and J ends, which lost 2 bases and 0 bases, there was a span of 9 bases. This CDR3 is 15 amino acids long. The sample belongs to a study of graft-versus-host responses after intestinal transplantation. Study summary: Every one of the recipients received anti-thymocyte globulin induction and afterwards took tacrolimus and steroids for around 3 years.

Sequencing was performed with immunoSEQ multiplex PCR; in TCRdb, only in-frame clones are kept and a portion is missing. Of under 8,000 clones in the sample, approximately 25% were seen once. Study-wide results and limits: Those patients showing graft-donor T cell macrochimerism displayed high graft-versus-host to host-versus-graft clonal ratios in allografts.

The chain uses TRBV7-3 and TRBJ2-3; no reliable D call. The sequence derives from a human patient who was an organ donor for intestinal transplantation. This specimen consisted of alloreactive CD8+ T cells from a mixed lymphocyte reaction culture, obtained before transplantation. As for subset: CFSE-low proliferating T cells sorted from roughly 6-day pre-transplant mixed lymphocyte reaction (GvH or HvG direction). The CDR3 loop is CASSLAYTSTDTQYF. CDR3 in DNA: TGTGCCAGCAGCTTAGCGTACACTAGCACAGATACGCAGTATTTT.